This T cell receptor (beta chain) was sequenced during a study of cytomegalovirus exposure and HLA in healthy donors. Study results and caveats: Association with HLA alleles at 0.05 false discovery rate was found for 16,951 TCR beta sequences in a later analysis. Cytomegalovirus association was assigned to about 150 TCR beta chains. In a later analysis, a missense DCLRE1C variant was linked to TCR beta V- and J-gene trimming. Whilst most TCR sequences proved rare, a subset of public TCRs occurred across many donors.

PCR amplification relied on 60 Vbeta primers (plus 13 Jbeta primers). Assay: immunoSEQ multiplex PCR; the TCRdb copy retains only in-frame clones and omits some. The sample contains roughly 110,000 clones, around 69% of which appear only once. The V and J ends lost 0 bases and 5 bases respectively, with 14 bases between them. Looked up from germline, CDR1 is MNHEY and CDR2 is SVGAGI. The CDR3 sequence is 16 residues long. The sample holds a few counts of this clone. Its antigen is currently unknown. The chain couples TRBV6-5 to TRBJ1-5; D might be TRBD1 (6 bases). The sequenced sample consisted of PBMCs. This receptor was obtained from a man in his late teens or twenties in good health and CMV-seronegative. The CDR3 loop reads CASSYSGWGRDQPQHF. The CDR3 nucleotides read TGTGCCAGCAGTTACTCAGGATGGGGGCGCGATCAGCCCCAGCATTTT.